Sequencing of this TCR beta chain was carried out in a study of CXCR3-negative and CXCR3-positive naive CD8 T cells. Study findings and constraints: The TRB CDR3s that CXCR3-positive naive cells carried were more hydrophobic than those of CXCR3-negative naive cells.

The CDR3 spans 14 residues. Germline V gene data show CDR1 as MNHEY and CDR2 as SMNVEV (reference sequence). In regard to this clonotype: As yet, its antigen is unknown.

Libraries were UMI-labeled 5' RACE TRB cDNA. TCRdb re-called the 5' RACE reads; every CDR3 protein appears as one record, without DNA. The sample totals about 84,000 distinct CDR3 sequences; its top ten clones hold approximately 0.67%. The chain links TRBV27 to TRBJ2-1; TCRdb indicates TRBD1, and absent DNA this call remains unverified. This TCR came from a human donor in good health. Some clones in this sample may be carry-over from other donors' samples. Sequenced sample: naive CXCR3+ CD8+ T cells from blood. Indicated subset: CD45RO-CCR7+CD27+CD95- naive CD8+ T cells expressing CXCR3 (TNR3+). This CDR3 reads CASSSDRDYNEQFF.